These 19 T cell receptor beta chains were sequenced from one sample in a study of blood T cell repertoires in COVID-19. Sequencing used immunoSEQ multiplex PCR; TCRdb keeps in-frame clones, though not all of them. The sample has 110,000 or so clones; 81% are singletons. Source material: peripheral blood. These receptor sequences come from a human donor in a cohort sampled during active COVID-19.

V is TRBV3-1 (or the pseudogene TRBV3-2) and J is TRBJ2-2; weak D call: TRBD1 (6 bases). CDR1 and CDR2 (germline): LGHDT, YNNKEL (reference sequence). V was pared by 4 bases and J by 5 bases, with 20 bases between. The CDR3 runs to 17 residues. In nucleotides, the CDR3 is TGTGCCAGCAGCCTCGGTCCGGGACACCTGGGTACCGGGGAGCTGTTTTTT. This translates into CASSLGPGHLGTGELFF.

The chain employs TRBV28 and TRBJ1-1, with 7 positions matching TRBD1. Germline V lookup: CDR1 MDHEN, CDR2 SYDVKM. This CDR3 spans 13 amino acids. V lost 6 bases, J lost 7 bases, and 8 bases stayed unmatched. The CDR3 sequence is CASSRTGGSEAFF. CDR3 coding DNA: TGTGCCAGCAGCCGGACAGGTGGCAGTGAAGCTTTCTTT.

This rearrangement joins TRBV5-8 to TRBJ2-2; no reliable D call. This CDR3 region has 15 residues. The germline V and J ends were trimmed by 5 bases and 1 base, with 12 bases remaining between them. Germline loops: CDR1 SGHTS, CDR2 YDEGEE. The CDR3 nucleotides are TGTGCCAGCAGTTATCCCAGATTGAACACCGGGGAGCTGTTTTTT. This gives the protein CASSYPRLNTGELFF.

CDR3 DNA sequence: TGTGCCAGCAGCCTGGGACTAGCGGCTATTTCGAACACCGGGGAGCTGTTTTTT. Its protein product is CASSLGLAAISNTGELFF. The rearrangement uses TRBV6-2 or TRBV6-3 and TRBJ2-2; the match to TRBD2 covers 11 bases. CDR3 length: 18 residues. Germline V gives CDR1 MNHEY, CDR2 SVGEGT. V lost 6 bases, J lost 0 bases, and 9 bases stayed unmatched.

The chain uses TRBV4-2 and TRBJ2-3; 13 nucleotides line up with TRBD2. CDR3 length equals 18 residues. Trimming removed 1 base from V and 1 base from J; junction bases left unmatched: 5. Germline V gives CDR1 LGHNA, CDR2 YNFKEQ. The chain's CDR3 is CASSQAGLAGLGTDTQYF. The CDR3 DNA follows: TGTGCCAGCAGCCAAGCGGGACTAGCGGGATTGGGCACAGATACGCAGTATTTT.

The gene calls are TRBV27 and TRBJ2-5; 9 bases align to TRBD1. In germline, CDR1 is MNHEY, CDR2 SMNVEV (reference sequence). The CDR3 covers 15 residues. V lost 4 bases, J lost 4 bases, and 7 bases stayed unmatched. CDR3 nucleotide sequence: TGTGCCAGCAGTTCAGCCGGGACAGGGTCAGAGACCCAGTACTTC. Its protein product is CASSSAGTGSETQYF.

The chain joins TRBV5-3 to TRBJ1-5, with TRBD1 matching over 11 bases. TRBV5-3 is recorded as an ORF, its role being uncertain. CDR3 length: 16 residues. V lost 2 bases to trimming and J lost 6 bases; unmatched junction nucleotides: 7. CDR3 coding DNA: TGTGCCAGAAGCTTCCGGGACAGGGGGTGTAGTCAGCCCCAGCATTTT. Translation: CARSFRDRGCSQPQHF.

This clone turned up a few times. The CDR3 loop reads CASSQEGRLGASYEQYF. The DNA of the CDR3 is TGCGCCAGCAGCCAAGAGGGGCGACTAGGAGCCTCCTACGAGCAGTACTTC. V gene TRBV4-1 combines with J gene TRBJ2-7, with D maybe TRBD2 (6 bases). The germline V and J ends were trimmed by 0 bases and 0 bases, with 15 bases remaining between them. The CDR3 consists of 17 residues. The germline CDR1 and CDR2 sequences are MGHRA and YSYEKL.

V and J are TRBV6-5 and TRBJ2-7, with TRBD2 as a possible D gene (7 bases). Germline V lookup: CDR1 MNHEY, CDR2 SVGAGI. Trimming shortened V by 6 bases and J by 5 bases, and 8 bases separated the two germline ends. This CDR3 region has 11 residues. CDR3 in amino acids: CASRRGHEQYF. CDR3 nucleotide sequence: TGTGCCAGCAGGCGGGGGCACGAGCAGTACTTC.

There are a few counts of this clone. The V gene is TRBV28, the J gene TRBJ1-4; no clear D. Trimming took off 6 bases at V and 10 bases at J, with 18 bases between the two ends. This CDR3 is built from 14 residues. Germline V lookup: CDR1 MDHEN, CDR2 SYDVKM. The CDR3 DNA is TGTGCCAGCAGACAGACTACCACAGTTGGAAAACTGTTTTTT. Amino acid sequence: CASRQTTTVGKLFF.

The chain recombines TRBV10-3 with TRBJ1-1; maybe TRBD1 (5 bases). V was cut by 0 bases and J by 1 base, with 12 bases left in between. There are 16 residues in the CDR3. CDR1 ENHRY and CDR2 SYGVKD come from the germline V gene. The CDR3 loop is CAISESIGGTNTEAFF. CDR3 DNA: TGTGCCATCAGTGAGTCGATCGGGGGGACGAACACTGAAGCTTTCTTT.

V is TRBV7-2 and J is TRBJ1-1; 7 nucleotides agree with TRBD1. The CDR3 spans 14 residues. The germline gives CDR1 SGHTA, CDR2 FQGNSA. V dropped 4 bases and J dropped 4; count of bases not matched to a gene: 6. The CDR3 sequence is CASSSHRGGTEAFF. The CDR3 coding sequence is TGTGCCAGCAGCTCCCACAGGGGCGGCACTGAAGCTTTCTTT.

As DNA, the CDR3 is TGCGCCAGCAGCAGCCGACAGGGGATTGATGAAAAACTGTTTTTT. This encodes CASSSRQGIDEKLFF. The rearrangement joins TRBV5-1 to TRBJ1-4; 8 bases are shared with TRBD1. The CDR3 is made up of 15 amino acids. The V segment lost 4 bases and the J segment 6 bases; nucleotides outside the gene matches: 8. Looked up from germline, CDR1 is SGHRS and CDR2 is YFSETQ.

The V gene is TRBV6-5, the J gene TRBJ1-5; TRBD1 is a possible D gene (5 bases). Germline CDR1 and CDR2: MNHEY and SVGAGI. Trimming removed 11 bases from V and 7 bases from J, with 9 bases in between. The CDR3 extends over 10 amino acids. This chain's CDR3 is CAAGFQPQHF. The CDR3 DNA sequence: TGTGCCGCAGGGTTCCAGCCCCAGCATTTT.

J is TRBJ2-1 and V is TRBV7-2; 9 positions match TRBD2. The CDR3 sequence is 18 residues long. Germline V lookup: CDR1 SGHTA, CDR2 FQGNSA. The ends lost 5 bases at V and 7 bases at J; junction bases unmatched: 18. The CDR3 DNA is TGTGCCAGCAGCCCCCAGGCGGTCGGAGCGGGAGGTAGGAATGAGCAGTTCTTC. This encodes CASSPQAVGAGGRNEQFF.

This chain links TRBV29-1 with TRBJ2-5, with D maybe TRBD2 (7 bases). Germline loops: CDR1 SQVTM, CDR2 ANQGSEA. Between the trimmed V and J ends, which lost 3 bases and 3 bases, there was a span of 17 bases. The CDR3 extends over 15 amino acids. The CDR3 bases are TGCAGCGTTGATCGAAAGGCGGGGGACAAAGAGACCCAGTACTTC. Protein sequence: CSVDRKAGDKETQYF.

This clone appeared a few times. The CDR3 nucleotides are TGTGCCAGCACCGTCGAGGGTAATCAGCCCCAGCATTTT. Its translation: CASTVEGNQPQHF. This chain uses TRBV7-9 with TRBJ1-5; D remains unclear. The CDR3 spans 13 residues. V lost 7 bases to trimming and J lost 4 bases, with 11 bases between them. Germline CDR1 SEHNR, CDR2 FQNEAQ (reference sequence).

The V call is TRBV5-1, the J call TRBJ1-4, with TRBD1 as a possible D gene (6 bases). CDR1 is SGHRS and CDR2 is YFSETQ in the germline V gene. The CDR3 contains 14 residues. V shed 4 bases and J shed 11 bases, with 18 bases lying between them. In DNA, the CDR3 is TGCGCCAGCAGCGGGGGCAGGGCGTTATCGAAACTGTTTTTT. Its translation is CASSGGRALSKLFF.

V and J are TRBV30 and TRBJ1-1; D remains unclear. Germline V CDR1 and CDR2: GTSNPN, SVGIG (reference sequence). The CDR3 consists of 13 residues. Between the trimmed V and J ends, which lost 1 base and 4 bases, there was a span of 10 bases. For the CDR3, the DNA is TGTGCCTGGAGTGATTGGGCAGGCACTGAAGCTTTCTTT. Translating gives CAWSDWAGTEAFF.